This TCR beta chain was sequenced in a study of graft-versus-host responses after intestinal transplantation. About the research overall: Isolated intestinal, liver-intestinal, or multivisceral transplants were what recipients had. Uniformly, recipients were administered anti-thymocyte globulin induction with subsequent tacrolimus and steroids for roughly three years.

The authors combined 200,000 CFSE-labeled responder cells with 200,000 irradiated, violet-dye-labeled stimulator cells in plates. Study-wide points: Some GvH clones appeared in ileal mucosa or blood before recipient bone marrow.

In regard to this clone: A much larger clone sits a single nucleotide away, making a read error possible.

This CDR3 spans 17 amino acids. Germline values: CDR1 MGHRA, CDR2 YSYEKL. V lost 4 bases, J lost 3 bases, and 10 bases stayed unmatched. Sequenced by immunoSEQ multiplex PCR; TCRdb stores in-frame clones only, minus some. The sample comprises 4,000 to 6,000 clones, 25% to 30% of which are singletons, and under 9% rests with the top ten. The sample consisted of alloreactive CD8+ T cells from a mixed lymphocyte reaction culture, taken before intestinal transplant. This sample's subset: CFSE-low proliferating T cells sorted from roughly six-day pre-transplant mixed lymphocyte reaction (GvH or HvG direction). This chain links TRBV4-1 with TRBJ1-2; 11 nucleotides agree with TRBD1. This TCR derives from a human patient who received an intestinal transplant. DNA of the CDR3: TGCGCCAGCAGCCCTCCGGGACAGGGGGGGGCGGACTATGGCTACACCTTC. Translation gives CASSPPGQGGADYGYTF.